This T cell receptor beta chain was profiled in a study of blood T cell repertoires in COVID-19. Whole-study context: COVID-19 samples, acute and convalescent, were from the United States, Italy and Spain. T cells, B-cell-depleted T cells, or PBMCs supplied cDNA or gDNA.

This clone showed up many times. The sample has other DNA sequences that encode this CDR3 too. In the original processing: Nucleated cell number was recorded as an estimate derived from reference gene primer amplification. Clones were read by immunoSEQ multiplex PCR, and TCRdb kept only the in-frame ones, dropping some. V and J calls and clone size are given by that table; D and trimming were obtained from the DNA. The top ten hold 25% to 35% of the sample, which has under 45,000 clones, about three quarters seen once. CDR3 size: 16 residues. V lost 0 bases, J lost 2 bases, and 4 bases stayed unmatched. Germline CDR1 SGHRS, CDR2 YFSETQ.

This TCR came from a woman in her seventies with acute or convalescent COVID-19. This rearrangement joins TRBV5-1 to TRBJ1-4, with 7 positions matching TRBD1. The specimen sequenced was peripheral blood. The CDR3 loop reads CASSLGTGTTNEKLFF. The CDR3 nucleotides are TGCGCCAGCAGCTTGGGGACAGGAACCACTAATGAAAAACTGTTTTTT.